The T cell receptor beta chain described here comes from a study of blood T cell repertoires in COVID-19 (dated by TCRdb to the early 2020s). A note on the overall study: Collaborator samples came from the United States, Italy and Spain and covered acute and convalescent phases of COVID-19. The prospective study material was composed of cDNA or gDNA derived from T cells, B-cell-depleted T cells, or PBMCs. Subjects who had been exposed to COVID-19, were actively infected with it, or had recovered from it provided the deeply sampled blood TCRbeta repertoires that made up the dataset. A freely available public database, intended as a resource for researchers studying the immune response to SARS-CoV-2, is where the repertoires were released. The samples were drawn from the first 160 participants of the ongoing ImmuneRACE study and from over a thousand subjects provided by 6 global collaborators. Sample metadata almost always included a de-identified subject ID, COVID-19 status, age in years and sex. Where available, HLA class I and class II types were taken from metadata supplied by the sample provider and were not determined by assay-based typing. What the authors observed across the whole study: The quantity of clinical and demographic metadata differed by source and by participant and was supplied without curation.

TCRbeta CDR3 regions were amplified from genomic DNA using the immunoSEQ Assay, a bias-controlled multiplex PCR. The original methods were these. The number of nucleated cells in each sample was estimated from the amplification of reference gene primers within the assay. To quantify the absolute abundance of each unique TCRbeta CDR3 rearrangement, sequence reads were collapsed and filtered. Productive Simpson clonality was computed per sample as the square root of Simpson's diversity index over productive rearrangements. This is the immuneACCESS table as TCRdb keeps it, with only in-frame sequences that have V and J called. A part of the clones is gone; compared with another copy, unresolved V genes explain less than half, and the rest is unexplained. That table is the source of V, J and clone size, and D and trimming were worked out from the DNA. Across this sample there are approximately 260,000 clones, with about four fifths seen only once. The top ten hold around 9.9% of the sample.

Collaborating institutions collected whole blood in K2EDTA tubes following their own protocols. Collaborator samples were shipped for TCRbeta analysis as frozen whole blood, isolated PBMCs, or DNA extracted from either sample type. From cysteine to phenylalanine, the CDR3 is 18 amino acids long. Only the CDR3 DNA stays, 54 bases, in frame from base 1. V is cut back by 1 base and J by 7 bases, with 12 bases in the junction unmatched. In the germline V gene, CDR1 corresponds to SGHVS and CDR2 to FQNEAQ. About this clone itself: It has no known antigen specificity. Qualities for individual bases were not recorded, and no much larger clone is one base off.

The specimen was peripheral blood. The sequence came from a woman at least 80 years old with acute or convalescent COVID-19. The chain is encoded by TRBV7-8 joined to TRBJ1-5, and TRBD1 aligns with 11 junction nucleotides. The CDR3 protein: CASSLGDLGDRGKQPQHF. The DNA sequence follows: TGTGCCAGCAGCTTAGGAGACCTTGGGGACAGGGGGAAGCAGCCCCAGCATTTT. The CDR3 plus the reference TRBV7-8 and TRBJ1-5 genes for the other parts give the full variable domain: GAGVSQSPRYKVAKRGQDVALRCDPISGHVSLFWYQQALGQGPEFLTYFQNEAQLDKSGLPSDRFFAERPEGSVSTLKIQRTQQEDSAVYLCASSLGDLGDRGKQPQHFGDGTRLSIL.